The TCR beta chain under discussion was sequenced for a study of Ad26.COV2.S vaccination and SARS-CoV-2 variants. Looking at the study overall: The vaccine Ad26.COV2.S was put into the muscle once, or twice with 56 days between.

Concerning this clone itself: Antigen specificity is unknown.

Germline V gene data show CDR1 as SNHLY and CDR2 as FYNNEI. Trimming removed 2 bases from V and 5 bases from J, with 7 bases in between. The CDR3 sequence is 13 residues long. The protocol was immunoSEQ multiplex PCR, while the TCRdb copy is restricted to in-frame clones and leaves out a portion. The sample has approximately 400,000 clones, about four fifths seen once. Study-level points and caveats: The TCR breadth and depth analyses may have produced an underestimate of total T cell responses. Reported findings describe substantial breadth in spike-specific CD8+ and CD4+ T cell responses following vaccination.

Documented treatment: roughly 20 received Ad26.COV2.S at low or high dose, single or two shots; about 5 received placebo; per-sample allocation not given. Sampling took place 63 days after the first vaccine or placebo injection. This adult donor, from Boston, was 18-55 years old. The chain joins TRBV2 to TRBJ1-5; no clear D. Sequencing was performed on peripheral blood, taken in a trial of Ad26.COV2.S vaccine versus placebo. The clonotype originates from a person between 18 and 60 years old who received the Ad26.COV2.S COVID-19 vaccine or a placebo. CDR3 loop: CASSEMQDQPQHF. The CDR3 nucleotides read TGTGCCAGCAGTGAAATGCAGGATCAGCCCCAGCATTTT.